This TCR beta chain is from a study of monozygotic twins with inflammatory bowel disease. TCRdb reanalyzed the 5' RACE reads and collapses them to one entry per CDR3 protein, without DNA. This table holds about 160,000 distinct CDR3 sequences. Blood samples of approximately 2.3 ml were drawn from every donor. The total RNA came straight from whole blood, and T cells were not sorted beforehand. The sequenced sample consisted of blood. This receptor was identified in a human donor with ulcerative colitis or Crohn's disease, or a healthy co-twin of an affected twin (not recorded which).

This chain's CDR3 is CSARRFQGISYEQYF. J is TRBJ2-7 and V is TRBV20-1; TCRdb's D call, TRBD1, is unchecked because there is no DNA. Germline V gives CDR1 DFQATT, CDR2 SNEGSKA (reference sequence). The CDR3 length is 15 residues.